This paragraph covers one TCR beta chain sequence. Its target is not known. This sample is part of a study of cytomegalovirus exposure and HLA in healthy donors. The wider study: A later analysis reported the 120 or so validation repertoires used the same platform as the roughly 700 first-cohort repertoires. Study results and limitations: Most TCR sequences were rare, but some public TCRs occurred in many donors.

Using immunoSEQ multiplex PCR, the repertoire was profiled, and TCRdb retains in-frame clones only, with some absent. The repertoire holds approximately 200,000 clones, just over 90% seen once, with 0.8% to 1.2% in the top ten. Germline CDR1 reads MNHEY; CDR2 reads SVGAGI. V shed 6 bases and J shed 12 bases, with 21 bases lying between them. The CDR3 runs to 14 residues. Sequencing used PBMCs. This receptor was identified in a woman younger than 35 in good health and CMV-seronegative. The chain has TRBV6-5 and TRBJ2-1, with D perhaps TRBD2 (5 bases). Written as DNA, the CDR3 is TGTGCCAGCAGGTATAGACTAACCTCCGTTGTGCAGTTCTTC. Translated: CASRYRLTSVVQFF.